One and the same sample provided the 21 T cell receptor beta chains below, sequenced in a study of human T cells and chemical hapten exposure. Time point indicated: patch test 3, about 24 weeks after DPC sensitization. The treatment is: therapeutic diphenylcyclopropenone sensitization with weekly scalp DPC. TCRdb redid the calling of the RACE reads with MiXCR, one entry per CDR3 protein. The table has 27,000 or so distinct CDR3 sequences, 5% to 6% seen once. The sample in question was whole blood, obtained in connection with sensitization to the hapten diphenylcyclopropenone (DPC). The receptors derive from a young man with alopecia areata. Some clones in this sample may be carry-over from other donors' samples.

This clonotype is medium-sized. This rearrangement joins TRBV15 to TRBJ1-2; D gene uncertain. V was shortened by 1 base and J by 7 bases, with 10 bases between the two germline ends. CDR1 is LNHNV and CDR2 is YYDKDF in the germline V gene (reference sequence). CDR3 length: 13 residues. The DNA of the CDR3 is TGTGCCACCAGCAGAGTCGGGGATCTTGGCTACACCTTC. This codes for CATSRVGDLGYTF.

This clonotype was recorded many times. This CDR3 reads CASSIRGPLSPGNTIYF. In DNA, the CDR3 is TGTGCCAGTAGTATCAGGGGGCCACTATCCCCTGGAAACACCATATATTTT. The chain couples TRBV19 to TRBJ1-3; 8 bases are shared with TRBD1. The length of the CDR3 is 17 residues. CDR1 and CDR2 from the germline V gene are LNHDA and SQIVND (reference sequence). Trimming removed 3 bases from V and 2 bases from J; junction bases left unmatched: 9.

This clonotype came up many times. This chain links TRBV7-2 with TRBJ2-5, with a possible D match to TRBD1 (5 bases). The CDR3 is 14 amino acids. CDR1 is SGHTA and CDR2 is FQGNSA in the germline V gene. Trimming took 5 bases from V and 0 from J, leaving 10 bases between them. The CDR3 DNA reads TGTGCCAGCAGCAGGAACAGGAACCAAGAGACCCAGTACTTC. Its protein product is CASSRNRNQETQYF.

This clonotype was seen repeatedly, ten times or more. The chain combines TRBV19 with TRBJ2-5; no reliable D call. CDR1 is LNHDA and CDR2 is SQIVND in the germline V gene (reference sequence). The CDR3 totals 13 residues. V lost 3 bases and J lost 5, with 10 bases in between. CDR3 protein: CASSIRVWETQYF. CDR3 DNA sequence: TGTGCCAGTAGTATTAGGGTTTGGGAGACCCAGTACTTC.

This clonotype was detected a few times. The chain combines TRBV19 with TRBJ1-5; D not certain. Per the germline V gene, CDR1 is LNHDA and CDR2 is SQIVND (reference sequence). The CDR3 is 18 amino acids. With 0 bases removed from V and 2 bases from J, the gap between germline ends came to 17 bases. This CDR3 is CASSIDLGAGGGNQPQHF. CDR3 DNA: TGTGCCAGTAGTATAGATCTAGGAGCGGGAGGCGGCAATCAGCCCCAGCATTTT.

This clonotype was picked up many times. CDR3: CATRGGQGWAQETQYF. CDR3 nucleotides: TGTGCCACCCGAGGGGGACAGGGATGGGCCCAAGAGACCCAGTACTTC. V is TRBV6-5 and J is TRBJ2-5, with 9 positions matching TRBD1. J was trimmed by 1 base and V by 10 bases; bases with no gene match: 13. The CDR3 covers 16 residues. The germline V gene encodes CDR1 MNHEY and CDR2 SVGAGI.

This clonotype occurred many times. This chain's CDR3 is CATSDTRTGNAGELFF. CDR3 bases: TGTGCCACCAGTGATACCCGGACAGGAAACGCCGGGGAGCTGTTTTTT. This chain connects TRBV24-1 to TRBJ2-2; 7 nucleotides agree with TRBD1. J lost 6 bases, V lost 3 bases, and 9 bases had no gene match. Germline V gives CDR1 KGHDR, CDR2 SFDVKD. The CDR3 covers 16 residues.

This clonotype was counted ten times or more. The J gene is TRBJ2-4, the V gene TRBV7-9; 9 positions agree with TRBD1. Germline CDR1 is SEHNR and CDR2 is FQNEAQ (reference sequence). The CDR3 contains 18 residues. Trimming removed 4 bases from V and 3 bases from J; junction bases left unmatched: 13. The DNA for the CDR3 is TGTGCCAGCAGCTACCCGGGACAGGGTCTGGTCGACAAAAACATTCAGTACTTC. Translated, it gives CASSYPGQGLVDKNIQYF.

This clonotype was recorded many times. The chain uses TRBV19 and TRBJ2-2; 8 bases match TRBD2. Per the germline V gene, CDR1 is LNHDA and CDR2 is SQIVND (reference sequence). J was trimmed by 6 bases and V by 7 bases; bases with no gene match: 13. The CDR3 totals 16 residues. CDR3 region: CASNSIGLAVAGELFF. The CDR3 DNA reads TGTGCCAGTAATAGTATCGGACTAGCAGTTGCCGGGGAGCTGTTTTTT.

This clonotype was detected ten times or more. The genes are TRBV10-3 and TRBJ1-2, with D possibly being TRBD1 (6 bases). Germline V gene sequence: CDR1 ENHRY, CDR2 SYGVKD. V was cut by 5 bases and J by 0 bases, with 10 bases left in between. CDR3 length: 14 residues. As DNA, the CDR3 is TGTGCCATCAGTACCGGGACACCTAACTATGGCTACACCTTC. Translated: CAISTGTPNYGYTF.

This clonotype has a count of ten or more. The chain has TRBV3-1 and TRBJ1-6, with 7 bases that match TRBD1. Germline V CDR1 and CDR2: LGHDT, YNNKEL (reference sequence). The CDR3 sequence is 15 residues long. V lost 0 bases to trimming and J lost 7 bases; unmatched junction nucleotides: 3. CDR3 loop: CASSQEGGSNSPLHF. In DNA form, the CDR3 reads TGTGCCAGCAGCCAAGAAGGGGGCTCGAATTCACCCCTCCACTTT.

At least ten counts were recorded for this clonotype. J is TRBJ2-1 and V is TRBV29-1; 7 nucleotides match TRBD2. V lost 6 bases to trimming and J lost 11 bases; unmatched junction nucleotides: 10. Germline V gene lookup returns CDR1 SQVTM and CDR2 ANQGSEA. This CDR3 has 12 amino acids. The CDR3 nucleotides read TGCAGCGTGGGGGAGGGAGAAAGGAAGCAGTTCTTC. Its translation is CSVGEGERKQFF.

This clonotype appeared many times. This chain uses TRBV6-5 with TRBJ2-1; 7 bases match TRBD1. V lost 7 bases and J lost 5; bases outside the gene matches: 11. In germline, CDR1 is MNHEY, CDR2 SVGAGI. CDR3 length: 15 residues. In DNA form, the CDR3 reads TGTGCCAGCACCAATCCCGGGACAGAAGACAATGAGCAGTTCTTC. This sequence encodes CASTNPGTEDNEQFF.

This clonotype was seen repeatedly, ten times or more. The rearrangement uses TRBV20-1 and TRBJ1-2; D remains unclear. Deletions cut 0 bases from V and 0 bases from J, with 5 bases between. The CDR3 is 13 amino acids. CDR1 is DFQATT and CDR2 is SNEGSKA in the germline V gene (reference sequence). Written as DNA, the CDR3 is TGCAGTGCTAGAGATAATACTAACTATGGCTACACCTTC. Translation gives CSARDNTNYGYTF.

This clonotype has a count of ten or more. The gene calls are TRBV20-1 and TRBJ2-3; D unresolved. Germline lookup yields CDR1 DFQATT and CDR2 SNEGSKA (reference sequence). The CDR3 contains 16 residues. V was cut by 3 bases and J by 0 bases, with 16 bases left in between. The CDR3: CSASEGYQTSTDTQYF. The CDR3 DNA follows: TGCAGTGCTAGTGAAGGATACCAAACTAGCACAGATACGCAGTATTTT.

This clonotype was observed many times. The V call is TRBV19, the J call TRBJ2-5; D is uncertain. There are 13 residues in the CDR3. Germline V CDR1 and CDR2: LNHDA, SQIVND (reference sequence). V was trimmed by 5 bases and J by 5 bases, leaving 12 bases between them. The CDR3 loop is CASSPHEAETQYF. Written as DNA, the CDR3 is TGTGCCAGTAGTCCCCATGAGGCGGAGACCCAGTACTTC. The full variable domain, with the rest looked up from reference TRBV19 and TRBJ2-5, is DGGITQSPKYLFRKEGQNVTLSCEQNLNHDAMYWYRQDPGQGLRLIYYSQIVNDFQKGDIAEGYSVSREKKESFPLTVTSAQKNPTAFYLCASSPHEAETQYFGPGTRLLVL.

This clonotype was seen many times. The CDR3 DNA sequence: TGTGCCAGCAGCATCGGGAGTAATGGGTACAATGAGCAGTTCTTC. This encodes CASSIGSNGYNEQFF. The chain links TRBV27 to TRBJ2-1; possible D gene TRBD2, 6 bases. Deletions cut 6 bases from V and 4 bases from J, with 16 bases between. Germline loops: CDR1 MNHEY, CDR2 SMNVEV (reference sequence). This CDR3 spans 15 amino acids.

This clonotype was counted ten times or more. The chain carries TRBV4-3 and TRBJ2-5, with 12 positions matching TRBD2. The CDR3 contains 16 residues. Germline V gene sequence: CDR1 LGHNA, CDR2 YSLEER. Trimming at V came to 4 bases and at J to 0 bases, leaving 3 bases not matched to a gene. Here the CDR3 reads CASSPRLAGDQETQYF. For the CDR3, the DNA is TGCGCCAGCAGCCCACGACTAGCGGGGGACCAAGAGACCCAGTACTTC.

This clonotype has at least ten counts. The chain links TRBV5-1 to TRBJ1-3; a possible D gene is TRBD1 (5 bases). Looked up from germline, CDR1 is SGHRS and CDR2 is YFSETQ. This CDR3 is built from 13 residues. V was cut by 6 bases and J by 2 bases, with 9 bases left in between. CDR3 region: CASTGTAGNTIYF. In DNA form, the CDR3 reads TGCGCCAGCACCGGGACCGCTGGAAACACCATATATTTT.

The table lists this clonotype with many counts. The chain combines TRBV9 with TRBJ2-5; D tentatively fits TRBD1 or TRBD2 (5 bases each). The V gene lost 2 bases and the J gene lost 5 bases, with 16 bases spanning the gap. This CDR3 region has 15 residues. CDR1 is SGDLS, CDR2 YYNGEE, per germline. The CDR3 sequence: CASSVGDPRPETQYF. As DNA, the CDR3 is TGTGCCAGCAGCGTTGGGGACCCCCGTCCGGAGACCCAGTACTTC. Combining the CDR3 with reference TRBV9 and TRBJ2-5 gives the whole variable domain DSGVTQTPKHLITATGQRVTLRCSPRSGDLSVYWYQQSLDQGLQFLIQYYNGEERAKGNILERFSAQQFPDLHSELNLSSLELGDSALYFCASSVGDPRPETQYFGPGTRLLVL.

There are a few counts of this clonotype. The chain recombines TRBV7-2 with TRBJ1-6; weak D call: TRBD1 (6 bases). This CDR3 is 16 amino acids long. The V and J ends lost 0 bases and 13 bases respectively, with 19 bases between them. From germline, CDR1 is SGHTA and CDR2 FQGNSA. The CDR3 is CASSLAGTLKGSPLHF. The CDR3 nucleotides read TGTGCCAGCAGCTTAGCGGGGACATTGAAAGGGTCCCCCCTCCACTTT.